This T cell receptor (beta chain) was profiled in a study of control samples from healthy donors and cancer patients. As for this clone: At one of its ends the junction is not consistent with the germline gene, which may arise from a read error.

Some clones are missing from TCRdb's copy, which holds only in-frame ones; the method was immunoSEQ multiplex PCR. The sample contains approximately 160,000 clones, 92% of which appear only once. The CDR3 runs to 15 residues. From germline, CDR1 is MDHEN and CDR2 SYDVKM. Sequencing was done on a sample of blood. This receptor was identified in a woman in her 30s in good health. This chain uses TRBV28 with TRBJ1-5; a weak D match, TRBD1 (5 bases). In DNA, the CDR3 is TGTGTCAGCACCCAAGTCGGGACGGGTAATCAGCCCCAGCATTTT. It yields the protein CVSTQVGTGNQPQHF.